What follows are 2 T cell receptor beta chains derived from one specimen sequenced in a study of shared T cell receptors in the human thymus (dated by TCRdb to the early 2020s). Libraries were prepared through the immunoSEQ multiplex PCR assay. As stored in TCRdb, this immuneACCESS dataset retains in-frame rearrangements with V and J assigned. A fraction of the clones does not appear; measured against another copy, unresolved V genes explain less than half of the discrepancy, and the remainder lacks a known reason. For this sample the table gives almost 550,000 clones, of which 78% were detected only once. Clones ranked in the top ten supply about 0.012% of the sample. This sample was shared with a second study, whose subject was human thymus T cells.

What was sequenced was thymocytes. Receptors originate from a boy younger than two with a congenital heart defect. Donor details come from another sample of the same person, matched by shared clones.

This clone was counted only a few times. The V and J genes are TRBV5-1 and TRBJ2-5, with D possibly matching TRBD1 (6 bases). The DNA matches TRBJ2-7 better at its end, which makes the J call doubtful. The germline V gene has CDR1 SGHRS and CDR2 YFSETQ. The CDR3 loop spans 14 amino acids. The CDR3 is CASSPNAGAYEQYF. CDR3 coding DNA: TGCGCCAGCAGCCCTAATGCAGGGGCCTACGAGCAGTACTTC.

The table lists this clone with a few counts. The V call is TRBV15, the J call TRBJ2-6; 11 nucleotides match TRBD1. Trimming took 1 base from V and 0 from J; bases not matched to a gene: 2. CDR1 and CDR2 (germline): LNHNV, YYDKDF (reference sequence). This CDR3 has 18 residues. As DNA, the CDR3 is TGTGCCACCAGCAGAGCCGGGACAGGGGGCTCTGGGGCCAACGTCCTGACTTTC. As protein: CATSRAGTGGSGANVLTF.